The rows below give T cell receptor beta chains drawn from one sample of a study of Graves' ophthalmopathy and Graves' hyperthyroidism. Via MiXCR, TCRdb re-called the multiplex PCR reads, giving one row per CDR3 protein. Of about 480,000 distinct CDR3 sequences listed, 13% to 15% are singletons. The material sequenced was blood. These receptors originate from a woman aged 30 to 39 with Graves' ophthalmopathy. Each CDR3 is given with its conserved first and last residue. A D gene is named only where the DNA matches it firmly. Clone size, where shown, is once, few, many, or a class for clones that have expanded.

J gene: TRBJ1-2; clone size: many; CDR3 length: 13; V gene: TRBV6-5; D gene: NA; CDR3 protein: CASSYQAVGGYTF; CDR3 DNA: TGTGCCAGCAGTTACCAGGCCGTGGGTGGCTACACCTTC
J gene: TRBJ1-1; clone size: many; CDR3 length: 14; V gene: TRBV12-3/TRBV12-4; D gene: NA; CDR3 protein: CASRIDRQGTEAFF; CDR3 DNA: TGTGCCAGCAGGATAGACAGGCAGGGCACTGAAGCTTTCTTT
J gene: TRBJ1-1; clone size: many; CDR3 length: 15; V gene: TRBV28; D gene: NA; CDR3 protein: CASSLRGDIVTEAFF; CDR3 DNA: TGTGCCAGCAGCCTGCGAGGGGATATAGTCACTGAAGCTTTCTTT
J gene: TRBJ1-3; clone size: once; CDR3 length: 13; V gene: TRBV15; D gene: NA; CDR3 protein: CATSPNPGNTIYF; CDR3 DNA: TGTGCCACCAGCCCGAATCCTGGAAACACCATATATTTT
J gene: TRBJ1-1; clone size: NA; CDR3 length: 16; V gene: TRBV29-1; D gene: NA; CDR3 protein: CSVPKSPGDLNTEAFF; CDR3 DNA: TGCAGCGTTCCAAAATCCCCAGGGGACTTGAACACTGAAGCTTTCTTT
J gene: TRBJ2-2; clone size: many; CDR3 length: 14; V gene: TRBV28; D gene: NA; CDR3 protein: CASSRPGNTGELFF; CDR3 DNA: TGTGCCAGCAGCCGACCCGGGAACACCGGGGAGCTGTTTTTT
J gene: TRBJ2-5; clone size: many; CDR3 length: 15; V gene: TRBV20-1; D gene: NA; CDR3 protein: CSAKTIGRVQETQYF; CDR3 DNA: TGCAGTGCTAAAACCATTGGCAGGGTTCAAGAGACCCAGTACTTC
J gene: TRBJ2-7; clone size: many; CDR3 length: 12; V gene: TRBV20-1; D gene: NA; CDR3 protein: CSAPGGSYEQYF; CDR3 DNA: TGCAGTGCTCCCGGAGGATCCTACGAGCAGTACTTC
J gene: TRBJ1-5; clone size: NA; CDR3 length: 13; V gene: TRBV12-3/TRBV12-4; D gene: TRBD1; CDR3 protein: CASSGGGRQPQHF; CDR3 DNA: TGTGCCAGCAGTGGAGGGGGCCGTCAGCCCCAGCATTTT
J gene: TRBJ1-1; clone size: NA; CDR3 length: 14; V gene: TRBV30; D gene: NA; CDR3 protein: CAWRGYKQNTEAFF; CDR3 DNA: TGTGCCTGGAGAGGATACAAACAGAACACTGAAGCTTTCTTT
J gene: TRBJ1-2; clone size: many; CDR3 length: 15; V gene: TRBV7-2; D gene: NA; CDR3 protein: CASRPRWGGDYGYTF; CDR3 DNA: TGTGCCAGCAGGCCCCGGTGGGGCGGAGACTATGGCTACACCTTC
J gene: TRBJ1-2; clone size: many; CDR3 length: 13; V gene: TRBV19; D gene: NA; CDR3 protein: CASTRGVNYGYTF; CDR3 DNA: TGTGCCAGCACCAGGGGCGTCAACTATGGCTACACCTTC
J gene: TRBJ2-5; clone size: NA; CDR3 length: 13; V gene: TRBV29-1; D gene: TRBD2; CDR3 protein: CSVAGGPKETQYF; CDR3 DNA: TGCAGCGTTGCGGGAGGCCCCAAAGAGACCCAGTACTTC
J gene: TRBJ1-2; clone size: many; CDR3 length: 13; V gene: TRBV4-1; D gene: NA; CDR3 protein: CASSQGANYGYTF; CDR3 DNA: TGCGCCAGCAGCCAGGGGGCTAACTATGGCTACACCTTC
J gene: TRBJ1-5; clone size: many; CDR3 length: 13; V gene: TRBV25-1; D gene: NA; CDR3 protein: CASSEWRGQPQHF; CDR3 DNA: TGTGCCAGCAGTGAATGGCGAGGGCAGCCCCAGCATTTT
J gene: TRBJ2-2; clone size: many; CDR3 length: 17; V gene: TRBV5-6; D gene: TRBD1; CDR3 protein: CASSLMRQGATTGELFF; CDR3 DNA: TGTGCCAGCAGCTTGATGCGGCAGGGGGCGACCACCGGGGAGCTGTTTTTT
J gene: TRBJ1-6; clone size: NA; CDR3 length: 13; V gene: TRBV19; D gene: NA; CDR3 protein: CASSTQGVSPLHF; CDR3 DNA: TGTGCCAGTAGTACGCAGGGAGTATCACCCCTCCACTTT
J gene: TRBJ1-5; clone size: many; CDR3 length: 14; V gene: TRBV4-1; D gene: NA; CDR3 protein: CASSHLGFNQPQHF; CDR3 DNA: TGCGCCAGCAGCCACCTGGGCTTCAATCAGCCCCAGCATTTT
J gene: TRBJ2-4; clone size: many; CDR3 length: 15; V gene: TRBV12-3/TRBV12-4; D gene: NA; CDR3 protein: CASSLPRLAKNIQYF; CDR3 DNA: TGTGCCAGCAGCCTCCCCCGGCTGGCCAAAAACATTCAGTACTTC
J gene: TRBJ2-7; clone size: many; CDR3 length: 16; V gene: TRBV6-1; D gene: NA; CDR3 protein: CASSEDWGIPTMEQYF; CDR3 DNA: TGTGCCAGCAGTGAAGACTGGGGGATTCCTACGATGGAGCAGTACTTC
J gene: TRBJ2-5; clone size: many; CDR3 length: 15; V gene: TRBV4-1; D gene: TRBD1; CDR3 protein: CASSQLTGESETQYF; CDR3 DNA: TGCGCCAGCAGCCAATTGACAGGGGAGTCAGAGACCCAGTACTTC